Listed here are 24 T cell receptor beta chains from one sample, sequenced in a study of shared clonotypes between healthy human individuals. Here immunoSEQ multiplex PCR was the method, and the copy in TCRdb shows in-frame clones only, minus some. The repertoire holds about 480,000 clones, with 79% as singletons. Source material: PBMCs. These receptors came from a woman aged 40 to 50 in good health. Some clones in this sample may be carry-over from other donors' samples.

CDR3 region: CASSPDRGQETQYF. CDR3 nucleotide sequence: TGCGCCAGCAGCCCAGACAGGGGTCAAGAGACCCAGTACTTC. The chain carries TRBV5-1 and TRBJ2-5; 8 positions match TRBD1. Germline V lookup: CDR1 SGHRS, CDR2 YFSETQ. This CDR3 has 14 amino acids. Trimming took 4 bases from V and 2 from J; bases not matched to a gene: 4.

Comments on this clone: One junction end does not reproduce the germline sequence, and a read error may be involved. V and J are TRBV7-7 and TRBJ2-1; 14 bases line up with TRBD2. CDR3 size: 16 residues. CDR1 SSHAT and CDR2 FNYEAQ come from the germline V gene (reference sequence). The CDR3 DNA reads TGTGCTAGCAGCTCCGGGACTAGCGGGAGACACAATGAGCAGTTCTTC. Its translation: CASSSGTSGRHNEQFF.

The V gene is TRBV6-5, the J gene TRBJ2-2, with TRBD1 identical over 9 bases. V shed 6 bases and J 4 bases; nucleotides not matched to a gene: 3. CDR3 size: 14 residues. Germline V gene lookup returns CDR1 MNHEY and CDR2 SVGAGI. CDR3 DNA: TGTGCCAGCAGGGGACAGGGCTTCACCGGGGAGCTGTTTTTT. Translating gives CASRGQGFTGELFF.

The chain couples TRBV6-1 to TRBJ2-2, with a tentative D call TRBD1 (5 bases). The CDR3 runs 13 residues. Germline loops: CDR1 MNHNS, CDR2 SASEGT. The V end lost 10 bases, the J end lost 4 bases, and 13 bases lay between the germline ends. CDR3 amino acids: CATDSPLTGELFF. The CDR3 DNA reads TGTGCCACCGACAGCCCCCTCACCGGGGAGCTGTTTTTT.

The sample holds one count of this clone. This rearrangement joins TRBV27 to TRBJ2-3, with D possibly TRBD2 on 5 matching bases. Trimming pared 10 bases from V and 2 bases from J, leaving 16 bases between. In germline, CDR1 is MNHEY, CDR2 SMNVEV (reference sequence). CDR3 length equals 14 residues. Here the CDR3 reads CATSKTRDTDTQYF. DNA of the CDR3: TGTGCCACCTCAAAAACTCGGGACACAGATACGCAGTATTTT.

This chain connects TRBV6-5 to TRBJ1-5; no clear D. The V gene lost 6 bases and the J gene lost 0 bases, with 9 bases spanning the gap. Germline V gives CDR1 MNHEY, CDR2 SVGAGI. The CDR3 is 14 residues long. CDR3 loop: CASRDGPSNQPQHF. The CDR3 nucleotides read TGTGCCAGCAGGGATGGGCCTAGCAATCAGCCCCAGCATTTT.

V and J are TRBV11-2 and TRBJ2-1, with 14 bases lining up with TRBD2. The germline V gene has CDR1 SGHAT and CDR2 FQNNGV. V shed 5 bases and J 10 bases; nucleotides not matched to a gene: 16. The CDR3 covers 18 residues. CDR3 nucleotides: TGTGCCAGCAGCCCAAGTGGGGGGACTAGCGGGAGACTAGGCGAGCAGTTCTTC. This codes for CASSPSGGTSGRLGEQFF.

The chain carries TRBV13 and TRBJ2-1; TRBD2 agrees at 12 bases. This CDR3 region has 17 residues. Per the germline V gene, CDR1 is PRHDT and CDR2 is FYEKMQ (reference sequence). With V trimmed by 7 bases and J by 10 bases, 17 bases remained unmatched. The CDR3 spells CASTVQGLAGGPGEQFF. The CDR3 DNA is TGTGCCAGCACCGTCCAGGGGCTAGCGGGAGGGCCTGGAGAGCAGTTCTTC.

The J gene is TRBJ1-5, the V gene TRBV4-3, with no clear D. Between the trimmed V and J ends, which lost 0 bases and 0 bases, there was a span of 6 bases. The CDR3 totals 15 residues. Germline V gene lookup returns CDR1 LGHNA and CDR2 YSLEER. CDR3 nucleotide sequence: TGCGCCAGCAGCCAAGAGCTTTATAGCAATCAGCCCCAGCATTTT. Translating gives CASSQELYSNQPQHF.

This clone was seen a handful of times. This chain links TRBV27 with TRBJ1-5; D is uncertain. Germline CDR1 MNHEY, CDR2 SMNVEV (reference sequence). V was trimmed by 3 bases and J by 2 bases, leaving 11 bases between them. The CDR3 totals 15 residues. CDR3 amino acids: CASSLWGVGNQPQHF. The CDR3 coding sequence is TGTGCCAGCAGTTTGTGGGGTGTCGGCAATCAGCCCCAGCATTTT.

To note about this clone: One base away lies a much larger clone, so this may be a sequencing read error. The genes are TRBV6-6 and TRBJ1-1; 11 bases are a match to TRBD1. The V and J ends lost 6 bases and 5 bases, in that order; junction bases with no gene match: 5. The CDR3 has 14 amino acids. CDR1 is MNHNY, CDR2 SVGAGI, per germline (reference sequence). The CDR3 region is CASSPGQGGTEAFF. As DNA, the CDR3 is TGTGCCAGCAGCCCGGGACAGGGGGGGACTGAAGCTTTCTTT.

This chain joins TRBV28 and TRBJ1-5; D is perhaps TRBD1 (6 bases). Trimming took 6 bases from V and 6 from J, leaving 30 bases between them. There are 19 residues in the CDR3. The germline gives CDR1 MDHEN, CDR2 SYDVKM. In DNA, the CDR3 is TGTGCCAGCAGCCCTTCCGGCCTACAGGGCTGGGTGCACGCTCAGCCCCAGCATTTT. Translated, it gives CASSPSGLQGWVHAQPQHF. Supplemented by reference TRBV28 and TRBJ1-5, the full variable domain reads DVKVTQSSRYLVKRTGEKVFLECVQDMDHENMFWYRQDPGLGLRLIYFSYDVKMKEKGDIPEGYSVSREKKERFSLILESASTNQTSMYLCASSPSGLQGWVHAQPQHFGDGTRLSIL.

V and J are TRBV5-4 and TRBJ2-1; TRBD2 is a possible D gene (5 bases). This CDR3 contains 16 residues. Trimming removed 4 bases at V and 0 bases at J, with 14 bases between. CDR1 is SGHNT and CDR2 is YYREEE in the germline V gene (reference sequence). This CDR3 reads CASSKSGPSSYNEQFF. CDR3 DNA: TGTGCCAGCAGCAAAAGCGGTCCGAGCTCCTACAATGAGCAGTTCTTC.

V and J are TRBV27 and TRBJ2-1; 11 bases are shared with TRBD1. V was clipped by 5 bases and J by 10 bases; unmatched bases: 7. CDR1 and CDR2 from the germline V gene are MNHEY and SMNVEV (reference sequence). The CDR3 loop spans 14 amino acids. CDR3 coding DNA: TGTGCCAGCAGTCCGGGACAGGGGGAAAGCGAGCAGTTCTTC. This codes for CASSPGQGESEQFF.

This chain connects TRBV7-9 to TRBJ2-1, with TRBD1 matching over 8 bases. The CDR3 contains 12 residues. After removal of 4 bases from V and 8 bases from J, the junction contained 1 base not matched to a gene. Germline V lookup: CDR1 SEHNR, CDR2 FQNEAQ (reference sequence). The CDR3 bases are TGTGCCAGCAGCTGGACAGGGTATGAGCAGTTCTTC. Translating it yields CASSWTGYEQFF. Together with reference TRBV7-9 and TRBJ2-1, the CDR3 gives the full variable domain: DTGVSQNPRHKITKRGQNVTFRCDPISEHNRLYWYRQTLGQGPEFLTYFQNEAQLEKSRLLSDRFSAERPKGSFSTLEIQRTEQGDSAMYLCASSWTGYEQFFGPGTRLTVL.

This clone was recorded once. The V gene is TRBV30, the J gene TRBJ2-5; 7 bases map to TRBD1. The CDR3 length is 14 residues. Germline assignment: CDR1 GTSNPN and CDR2 SVGIG (reference sequence). V gave up 2 bases and J gave up 1 base; unmatched junction bases: 4. The CDR3 loop is CAWSKGQFQETQYF. DNA of the CDR3: TGTGCCTGGAGTAAGGGACAGTTCCAAGAGACCCAGTACTTC.

This chain joins TRBV5-4 and TRBJ2-2; tentative D call: TRBD1 (6 bases). The germline V and J ends were trimmed by 1 base and 6 bases, with 13 bases remaining between them. The germline gives CDR1 SGHNT, CDR2 YYREEE (reference sequence). The CDR3 extends over 15 amino acids. Here the CDR3 DNA reads TGTGCCAGCAGCTTGAGGGACACCTTCTCCGGGGAGCTGTTTTTT. Its translation: CASSLRDTFSGELFF.

This chain connects TRBV6-6 to TRBJ2-2; possible D gene TRBD2, 6 bases. Germline loops: CDR1 MNHNY, CDR2 SVGAGI (reference sequence). The CDR3 extends over 14 amino acids. Trimming took 2 bases from V and 7 from J, leaving 11 bases between them. As DNA, the CDR3 is TGTGCCAGCAGTTACGGGAGGTGGGACGGGGAGCTGTTTTTT. Translated, it gives CASSYGRWDGELFF.

This clone was counted between two and nine times. A much larger clone differs from this one at a single base, so this may be a read error. The rearrangement links TRBV2 to TRBJ2-2; D not certain. CDR3 length equals 13 residues. The germline V gene has CDR1 SNHLY and CDR2 FYNNEI. Trimming stripped 4 bases from V and 1 base from J, with 4 bases between. CDR3 region: CASSAQNTGELFF. The CDR3 DNA sequence: TGTGCCAGCAGTGCTCAGAACACCGGGGAGCTGTTTTTT. Full variable domain (remainder filled in from reference TRBV2 and TRBJ2-2): EPEVTQTPSHQVTQMGQEVILRCVPISNHLYFYWYRQILGQKVEFLVSFYNNEISEKSEIFDDQFSVERPDGSNFTLKIRSTKLEDSAMYFCASSAQNTGELFFGEGSRLTVL.

The chain carries TRBV10-3 and TRBJ1-3; D is undetermined. CDR3 length: 14 residues. The ends were cut back, 4 bases at V and 4 bases at J, with 11 bases in the middle. In germline, CDR1 is ENHRY, CDR2 SYGVKD. CDR3 loop: CAISAVQTGNTIYF. DNA of the CDR3: TGTGCCATCAGTGCGGTGCAAACGGGAAACACCATATATTTT.

The table lists this clone with a count of one. This chain links TRBV27 with TRBJ2-1; 11 bases match TRBD2. From germline, CDR1 is MNHEY and CDR2 SMNVEV (reference sequence). Unmatched junction bases numbered 9, after V lost 0 bases and J lost 8 bases. The CDR3 sequence is 17 residues long. Written as DNA, the CDR3 is TGTGCCAGCAGTTTATCCCCTCTAGCGGGAGGCAAAGATGAGCAGTTCTTC. Amino acid sequence: CASSLSPLAGGKDEQFF.

This chain's CDR3 is CASSVSGGYEQYF. As DNA, the CDR3 is TGTGCCAGCTCGGTTAGCGGAGGATACGAGCAGTACTTC. This rearrangement joins TRBV18 to TRBJ2-7; tentative D call: TRBD2 (6 bases). Germline V gives CDR1 KGHSH, CDR2 LQKENI. The V end lost 6 bases, the J end lost 4 bases, and 13 bases lay between the germline ends. The CDR3 totals 13 residues.

The V gene is TRBV9, the J gene TRBJ2-5; no clear D gene. This CDR3 spans 16 amino acids. The V end was cut by 1 base, the J end by 2 bases, with 15 bases between. Germline assignment: CDR1 SGDLS and CDR2 YYNGEE. The CDR3 sequence: CASSVFPSWAQETQYF. The CDR3, as DNA: TGTGCCAGCAGCGTATTCCCCTCGTGGGCTCAAGAGACCCAGTACTTC.

This clone was observed a handful of times. At the DNA level, this CDR3 is encoded by other sequences in the same sample as well. This sequence joins TRBV15 and TRBJ2-5; no firm D call. Germline CDR1 and CDR2: LNHNV and YYDKDF (reference sequence). The CDR3 spans 14 residues. The V and J ends lost 0 bases and 2 bases respectively, with 7 bases between them. CDR3 loop: CATSRDPGQETQYF. CDR3 bases: TGTGCCACCAGCAGAGATCCCGGGCAAGAGACCCAGTACTTC.